This T cell receptor (beta chain) comes out of a study of OX40 agonist ivuxolimab in advanced cancers. A remark on this clone: Its antigen is currently unknown.

The V and J ends lost 0 bases and 3 bases respectively, with 6 bases between them. The V gene's germline CDR1 is MNHEY and CDR2 SMNVEV (reference sequence). This CDR3 is 14 amino acids long. Study-wide results and caveats: Partial responders dosed at 0.1-3.0 mg/kg displayed clonal expansion ranking among the lowest. Which antigen the expanded peripheral T cells recognized is unknown. CD4+ T cells averaged fewer expanded clones than CD8+ T cells.

Here immunoSEQ multiplex PCR was the method, and the copy in TCRdb shows in-frame clones only, minus some. The sample contains over 45,000 clones, 88% of which appear only once. The receptor's source is an adult with an advanced solid tumor such as melanoma, head and neck, liver or kidney cancer. The chain combines TRBV27 with TRBJ1-5; D is perhaps TRBD1 (5 bases). The starting material was CD4+ or CD8+ T cells sorted from blood, obtained in a trial of the OX40 agonist ivuxolimab. CDR3 residues: CASSLSGHNQPQHF. CDR3 in DNA: TGTGCCAGCAGTTTATCGGGGCACAATCAGCCCCAGCATTTT.